The present T cell receptor beta chain was sequenced within a study of blood T cell repertoires in COVID-19. For the study at large: Specimens from acute and convalescent COVID-19 originated in the United States, Italy and Spain. PBMCs, B-cell-depleted T cells, or T cells provided the cDNA or gDNA that made up the material.

Profiled with immunoSEQ multiplex PCR; TCRdb holds only in-frame clones, not every one. The sample shows 270,000 or so clones, under 90% of them seen only once. The V gene lost 0 bases and the J gene lost 3 bases, with 8 bases spanning the gap. The germline V gene encodes CDR1 SEHNR and CDR2 FQNEAQ (reference sequence). The length of the CDR3 is 15 residues. This clone appeared a single time. Material for sequencing was peripheral blood. The origin of this receptor is a woman aged 18-29 years with acute or convalescent COVID-19. The V gene is TRBV7-9, the J gene TRBJ1-4, with D tentatively TRBD1 (5 bases). Here the CDR3 reads CASSLARQPNEKLFF. CDR3 bases: TGTGCCAGCAGCTTAGCGCGACAGCCTAATGAAAAACTGTTTTTT. The whole variable domain, remainder taken from reference TRBV7-9 and TRBJ1-4, is DTGVSQNPRHKITKRGQNVTFRCDPISEHNRLYWYRQTLGQGPEFLTYFQNEAQLEKSRLLSDRFSAERPKGSFSTLEIQRTEQGDSAMYLCASSLARQPNEKLFFGSGTQLSVL.